The source of this TCR beta chain is a study of cytomegalovirus exposure and HLA in healthy donors. Profiling relied on immunoSEQ multiplex PCR, and the TCRdb table lists in-frame clones only, not all of them. The repertoire includes about 98,000 clones, 70% to 90% of them detected once, and roughly 3.7% sits in the top ten. This CDR3 has 14 residues. V lost 6 bases and J lost 7; bases outside the gene matches: 11. Looked up from germline, CDR1 is LGHNA and CDR2 is YSLEER. This clone was counted a few times. Its antigen is unknown. Study-wide results and caveats: Using the classifier, cytomegalovirus status was reportedly diagnosed with high specificity and sensitivity. Through in vitro validation, three CMV-associated chains were shown to be specific for CMV antigens. Rarity marked most TCR sequences, yet some public TCRs occurred in many donors. Around 160 TCR beta chains were listed as cytomegalovirus-associated.

The sequencing sample was made of PBMCs. The chain combines TRBV4-3 with TRBJ1-1; the match to TRBD1 covers 7 bases. The TCR originated in a woman in her 30s in good health and CMV-seronegative. CDR3 sequence: CASRQGKWNSEAFF. CDR3 in DNA: TGCGCCAGCAGACAGGGGAAGTGGAATAGTGAAGCTTTCTTT.